The TCR beta chain under discussion was sequenced for a study of T cell changes during pregnancy in multiple sclerosis. The assay was immunoSEQ multiplex PCR, and TCRdb's table has in-frame clones only and misses some. The table has about 61,000 clones, around 90% seen once. CDR1 and CDR2 (germline): GTSNPN, SVGIG (reference sequence). The V segment lost 5 bases and the J segment 2 bases; nucleotides outside the gene matches: 0. The CDR3 loop spans 13 amino acids. This clone was detected once. This sample comprised peripheral blood, obtained in the first trimester of pregnancy. The chain has TRBV30 and TRBJ1-5, with 10 bases matching TRBD1. The receptor was derived from a female donor in good health, enrolled as a control in a pregnancy study. CDR3 in DNA: TGTGCCTGGGGGACAGGGGGCAATCAGCCCCAGCATTTT. This translates into CAWGTGGNQPQHF.